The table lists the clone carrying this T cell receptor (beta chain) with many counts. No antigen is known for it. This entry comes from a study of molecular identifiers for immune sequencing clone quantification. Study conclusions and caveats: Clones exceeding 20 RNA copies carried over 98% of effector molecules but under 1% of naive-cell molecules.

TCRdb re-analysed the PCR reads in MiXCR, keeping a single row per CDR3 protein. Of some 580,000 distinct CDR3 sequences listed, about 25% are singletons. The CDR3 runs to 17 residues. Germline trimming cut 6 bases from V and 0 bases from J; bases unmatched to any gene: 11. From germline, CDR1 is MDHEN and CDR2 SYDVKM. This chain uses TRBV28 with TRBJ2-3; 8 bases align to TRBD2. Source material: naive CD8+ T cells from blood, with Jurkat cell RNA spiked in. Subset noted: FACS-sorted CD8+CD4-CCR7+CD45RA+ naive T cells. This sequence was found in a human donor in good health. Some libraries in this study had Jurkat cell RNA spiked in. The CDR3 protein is CASSLGLAVPSTDTQYF. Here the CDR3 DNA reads TGTGCCAGCAGCTTAGGACTAGCCGTCCCTAGCACAGATACGCAGTATTTT.